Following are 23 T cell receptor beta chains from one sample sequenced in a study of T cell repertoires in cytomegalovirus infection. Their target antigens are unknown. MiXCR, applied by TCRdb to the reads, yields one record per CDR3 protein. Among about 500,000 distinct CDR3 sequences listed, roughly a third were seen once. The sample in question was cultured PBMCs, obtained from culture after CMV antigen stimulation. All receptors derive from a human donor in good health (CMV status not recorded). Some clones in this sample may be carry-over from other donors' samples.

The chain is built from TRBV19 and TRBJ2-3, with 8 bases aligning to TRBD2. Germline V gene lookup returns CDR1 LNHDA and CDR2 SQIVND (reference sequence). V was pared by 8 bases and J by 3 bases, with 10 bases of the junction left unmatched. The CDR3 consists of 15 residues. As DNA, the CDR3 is TGTGCCAGTGGGGGACTAGTTTTTAGGACAGATACGCAGTATTTT. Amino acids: CASGGLVFRTDTQYF.

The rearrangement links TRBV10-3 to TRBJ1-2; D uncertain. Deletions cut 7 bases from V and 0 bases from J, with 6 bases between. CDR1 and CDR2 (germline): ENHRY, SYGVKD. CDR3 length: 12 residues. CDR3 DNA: TGTGCCATCACGACTCCTAACTATGGCTACACCTTC. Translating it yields CAITTPNYGYTF.

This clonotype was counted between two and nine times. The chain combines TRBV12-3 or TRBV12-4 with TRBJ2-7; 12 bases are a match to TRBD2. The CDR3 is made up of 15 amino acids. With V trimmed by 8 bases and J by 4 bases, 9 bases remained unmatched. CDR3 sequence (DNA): TGTGCCAGCGCACCTAGCGGGAGGGAGGCGTACGAGCAGTACTTC. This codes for CASAPSGREAYEQYF.

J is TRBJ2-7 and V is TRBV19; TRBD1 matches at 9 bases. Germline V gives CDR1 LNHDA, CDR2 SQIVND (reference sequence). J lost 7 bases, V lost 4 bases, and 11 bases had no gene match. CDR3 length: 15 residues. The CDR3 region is CASSNGQGTNREQYF. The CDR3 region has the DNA TGTGCCAGTAGTAACGGACAGGGGACTAATAGAGAGCAGTACTTC.

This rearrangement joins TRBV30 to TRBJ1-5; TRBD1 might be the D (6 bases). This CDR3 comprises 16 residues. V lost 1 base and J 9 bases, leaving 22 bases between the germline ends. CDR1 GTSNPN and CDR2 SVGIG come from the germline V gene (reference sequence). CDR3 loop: CAWSDSKDSRGRPQHF. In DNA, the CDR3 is TGTGCCTGGAGTGATTCCAAGGACAGCCGGGGCCGGCCCCAGCATTTT.

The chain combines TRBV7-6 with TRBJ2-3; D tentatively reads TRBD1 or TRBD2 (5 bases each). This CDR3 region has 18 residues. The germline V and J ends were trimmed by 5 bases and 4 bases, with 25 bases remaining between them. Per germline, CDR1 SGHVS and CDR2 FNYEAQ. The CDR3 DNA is TGTGCCAGCAGCCAACCGACCGGGACCCTTTCAGTATCAGATACGCAGTATTTT. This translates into CASSQPTGTLSVSDTQYF.

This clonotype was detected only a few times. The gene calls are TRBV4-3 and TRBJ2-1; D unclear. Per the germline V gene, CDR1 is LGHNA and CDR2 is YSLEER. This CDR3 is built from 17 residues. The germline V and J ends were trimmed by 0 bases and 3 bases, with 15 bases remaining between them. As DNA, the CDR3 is TGCGCCAGCAGCCAAGAGGCCGCAAGCTACGTCTACAATGAGCAGTTCTTC. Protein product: CASSQEAASYVYNEQFF.

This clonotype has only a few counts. The chain's CDR3 is CASSFAGSGSEYEQYF. The CDR3 DNA reads as TGTGCCAGCAGCTTCGCGGGTAGCGGGAGTGAGTACGAGCAGTACTTC. This chain joins TRBV7-8 and TRBJ2-7; 9 bases are a match to TRBD2. After removal of 3 bases from V and 4 bases from J, the junction contained 10 bases not matched to a gene. There are 16 residues in the CDR3. Per the germline V gene, CDR1 is SGHVS and CDR2 is FQNEAQ.

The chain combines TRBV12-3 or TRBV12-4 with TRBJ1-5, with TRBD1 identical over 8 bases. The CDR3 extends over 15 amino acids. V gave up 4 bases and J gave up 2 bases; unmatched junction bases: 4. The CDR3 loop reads CASSSGGQGNQPQHF. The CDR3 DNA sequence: TGTGCCAGCAGTTCCGGGGGACAGGGCAATCAGCCCCAGCATTTT.

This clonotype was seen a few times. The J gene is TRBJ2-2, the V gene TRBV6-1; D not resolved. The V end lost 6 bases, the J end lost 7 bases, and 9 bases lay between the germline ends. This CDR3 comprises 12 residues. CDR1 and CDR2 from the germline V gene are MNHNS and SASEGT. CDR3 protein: CASRGNGGELFF. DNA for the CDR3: TGTGCCAGCAGGGGGAATGGCGGGGAGCTGTTTTTT.

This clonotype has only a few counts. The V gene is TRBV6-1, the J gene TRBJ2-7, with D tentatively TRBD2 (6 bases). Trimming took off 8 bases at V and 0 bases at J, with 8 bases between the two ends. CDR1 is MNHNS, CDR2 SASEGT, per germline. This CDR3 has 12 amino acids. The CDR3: CASGGVSYEQYF. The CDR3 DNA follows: TGTGCCAGCGGAGGGGTCTCCTACGAGCAGTACTTC.

CDR3 DNA sequence: TGTGCTAGTGGTTTGTACACCAACTATGGCTACACCTTC. This gives the protein CASGLYTNYGYTF. V usage is TRBV12-5 and J usage is TRBJ1-2; D unresolved. Trimming pared 2 bases from V and 2 bases from J, leaving 6 bases between. The CDR3 has 13 amino acids. CDR1 and CDR2 (germline): LGHNT, FRNRAP.

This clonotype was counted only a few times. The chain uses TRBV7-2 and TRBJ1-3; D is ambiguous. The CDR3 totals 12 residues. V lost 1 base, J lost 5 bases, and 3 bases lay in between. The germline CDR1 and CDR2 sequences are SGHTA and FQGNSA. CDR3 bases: TGTGCCAGCAGCTTAGAACGAAACACCATATATTTT. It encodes CASSLERNTIYF.

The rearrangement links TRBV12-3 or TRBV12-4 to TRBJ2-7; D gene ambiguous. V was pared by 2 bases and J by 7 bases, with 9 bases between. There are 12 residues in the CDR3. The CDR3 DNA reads TGTGCCAGCAGTTTACCGCAGACGGAGCAGTACTTC. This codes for CASSLPQTEQYF.

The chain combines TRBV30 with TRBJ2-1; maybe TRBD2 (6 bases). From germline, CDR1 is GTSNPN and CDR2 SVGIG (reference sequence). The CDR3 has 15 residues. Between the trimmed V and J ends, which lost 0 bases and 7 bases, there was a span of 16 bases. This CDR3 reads CAWSVLGVGTNEQFF. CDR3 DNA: TGTGCCTGGAGTGTACTGGGGGTGGGGACTAATGAGCAGTTCTTC.

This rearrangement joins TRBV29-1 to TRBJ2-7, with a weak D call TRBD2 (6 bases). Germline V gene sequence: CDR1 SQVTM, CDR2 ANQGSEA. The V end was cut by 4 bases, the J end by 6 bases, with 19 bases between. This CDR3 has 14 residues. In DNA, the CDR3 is TGCAGCGTTGTTGGGGGAGGACCGTCCGGCGAGCAGTACTTC. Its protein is CSVVGGGPSGEQYF.

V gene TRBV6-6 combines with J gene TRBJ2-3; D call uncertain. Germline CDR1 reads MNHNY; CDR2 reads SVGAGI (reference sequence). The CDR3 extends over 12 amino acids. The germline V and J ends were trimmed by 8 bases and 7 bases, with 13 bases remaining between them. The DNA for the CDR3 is TGTGCCAGCGGACCAATTATCAATACGCAGTATTTT. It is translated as CASGPIINTQYF.

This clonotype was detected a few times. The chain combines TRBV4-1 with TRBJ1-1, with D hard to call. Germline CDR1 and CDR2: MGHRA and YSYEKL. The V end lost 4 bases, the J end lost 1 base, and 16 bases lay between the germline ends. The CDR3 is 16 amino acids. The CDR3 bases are TGCGCCAGCAGCCCCAGTTGGCCCCAGGCGAACACTGAAGCTTTCTTT. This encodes CASSPSWPQANTEAFF.

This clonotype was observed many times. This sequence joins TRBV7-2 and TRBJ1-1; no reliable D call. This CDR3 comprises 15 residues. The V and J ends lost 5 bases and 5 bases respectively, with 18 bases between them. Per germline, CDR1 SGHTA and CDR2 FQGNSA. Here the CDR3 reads CASSRRIVFKTEAFF. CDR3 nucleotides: TGTGCCAGCAGCCGCCGGATAGTGTTCAAGACTGAAGCTTTCTTT.

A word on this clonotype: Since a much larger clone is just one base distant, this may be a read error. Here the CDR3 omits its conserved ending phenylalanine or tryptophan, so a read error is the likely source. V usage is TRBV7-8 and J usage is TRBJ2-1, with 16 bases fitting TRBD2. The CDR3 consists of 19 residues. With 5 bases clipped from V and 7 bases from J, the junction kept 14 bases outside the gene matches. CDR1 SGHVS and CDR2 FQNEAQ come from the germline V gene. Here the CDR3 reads CASSRLPVGLAGGPNEQFS. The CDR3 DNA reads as TGTGCCAGCAGCCGCCTTCCTGTGGGACTAGCGGGAGGGCCGAATGAGCAGTTCTCC.

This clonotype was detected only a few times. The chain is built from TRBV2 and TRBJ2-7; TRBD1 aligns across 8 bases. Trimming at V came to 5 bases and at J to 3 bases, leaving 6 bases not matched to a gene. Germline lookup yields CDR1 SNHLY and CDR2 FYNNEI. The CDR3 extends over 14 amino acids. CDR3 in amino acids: CASSFSGTGYEQYV. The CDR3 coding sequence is TGTGCCAGCAGTTTTTCCGGGACAGGCTACGAGCAGTACGTC.

CDR3 sequence reads: CASSLDQRETQYF. In DNA form, the CDR3 reads TGTGCCAGCAGCTTAGACCAGAGAGAGACCCAGTACTTC. The genes are TRBV7-2 and TRBJ2-5; unclear D gene. The germline CDR1 and CDR2 sequences are SGHTA and FQGNSA. V was clipped by 1 base and J by 4 bases, with 7 bases between them. The CDR3 covers 13 residues.

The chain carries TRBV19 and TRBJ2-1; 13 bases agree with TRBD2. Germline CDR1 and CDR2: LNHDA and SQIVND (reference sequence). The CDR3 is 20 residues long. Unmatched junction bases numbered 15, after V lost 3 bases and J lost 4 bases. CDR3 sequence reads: CASSIPGLAGALREYNEQFF. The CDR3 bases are TGTGCCAGTAGTATCCCCGGACTAGCGGGAGCCCTCCGGGAATACAATGAGCAGTTCTTC.